This T cell receptor beta chain derives from a study of blood T cell repertoires in COVID-19. As for the study in general: COVID-19 samples, acute and convalescent, were from the United States, Italy and Spain. PBMCs, B-cell-depleted T cells, or T cells were the source of the cDNA or gDNA that made up the material.

In the authors' workflow: Quantification of nucleated cells was approximated via reference gene primer amplification. Method: immunoSEQ multiplex PCR; TCRdb's copy keeps in-frame clones and lacks some. The DNA was the basis for D and trimming; V, J and clone size are from that table. The sample has about 670,000 clones; around 89% are singletons. Germline values: CDR1 MNHEY, CDR2 SVGAGI. Trimming took off 2 bases at V and 0 bases at J, with 8 bases between the two ends. This CDR3 comprises 15 residues. The chain employs TRBV6-5 and TRBJ1-5, with D possibly being TRBD1 (6 bases). The sequencing input was peripheral blood. This receptor was identified in a woman aged 18 to 35 with acute or convalescent COVID-19. The CDR3 sequence is CASSYGQFSNQPQHF. CDR3 nucleotide sequence: TGTGCCAGCAGTTACGGACAGTTTAGCAATCAGCCCCAGCATTTT.